The 21 T cell receptor beta chains listed next were all sequenced from one sample in a study of response to subunit inactivated influenza vaccine listed by TCRdb under 2018. Library prep was done by RT-PCR. Sequencing used an Illumina HiSeq 2500. TCRdb passed the public sequencing reads through fastp at Q25 and MiXCR, retaining productive beta sequences. Rows matching on CDR3 protein sequence are summarized as one entry with the most common DNA and genes. The sample table lists 500,000 to 600,000 distinct CDR3 sequences, around 11% of them with a count of one. 9.5% to 11% of the sample is taken by the ten largest. The same sample was also studied in work on T cells expressing NK-cell markers. As described in the second report: TCR beta cDNA libraries were made by 5'RACE template switching that added a universal primer site and unique molecular identifiers.

The sample in question was PBMCs from blood, obtained on the day of vaccination. Receptor source: a man aged 45-65 years who received an inactivated influenza vaccine. Donor details come from another sample of the same person, matched by shared clones.

The chain couples TRBV27 to TRBJ2-1; D might be TRBD2 (5 bases). The CDR3 contains 15 residues. V gave up 6 bases and J gave up 3 bases, with 15 bases separating them. Germline CDR1 and CDR2: MNHEY and SMNVEV (reference sequence). The CDR3 sequence: CASSTRLTNYNEQFF. The DNA of the CDR3 is TGTGCCAGCAGCACCCGACTAACCAACTACAATGAGCAGTTCTTC.

This clonotype appeared a few times. The rearrangement uses TRBV5-4 and TRBJ1-1, with a possible D match to TRBD1 (6 bases). The V gene's germline CDR1 is SGHNT and CDR2 YYREEE (reference sequence). V lost 2 bases and J lost 5, with 16 bases in between. This CDR3 is built from 15 residues. The CDR3 here is CASSFGGGRDTEAFF. CDR3 DNA: TGTGCCAGCAGCTTTGGCGGGGGCCGAGATACTGAAGCTTTCTTT.

This clonotype was observed a handful of times. CDR3 protein: CASSRTGDTDTQYF. For the CDR3, the DNA is TGCGCCAGCAGCAGGACAGGGGACACAGATACGCAGTATTTT. This chain uses TRBV5-1 with TRBJ2-3; 9 nucleotides line up with TRBD1. After removal of 4 bases from V and 2 bases from J, the junction contained 2 bases not matched to a gene. The CDR3 spans 14 residues. Germline CDR1 SGHRS, CDR2 YFSETQ.

This sequence joins TRBV12-3 or TRBV12-4 and TRBJ2-3, with D perhaps matching TRBD1 or TRBD2 (7 bases each). The ends were cut back, 6 bases at V and 2 bases at J, with 15 bases in the middle. The CDR3 consists of 15 residues. CDR3 residues: CASSNDRDYTDTQYF. For the CDR3, the DNA is TGTGCCAGCAGCAACGACAGGGACTACACAGATACGCAGTATTTT.

V gene TRBV9 combines with J gene TRBJ2-2, with D possibly TRBD2 on 6 matching bases. Germline-derived CDR1 and CDR2 are SGDLS and YYNGEE. This CDR3 has 13 amino acids. With 1 base removed from V and 6 bases from J, the gap between germline ends came to 7 bases. CDR3 in DNA: TGTGCCAGCAGCGTACGCGGGGCCGGGGAGCTGTTTTTT. Encoded protein: CASSVRGAGELFF.

Many counts were recorded for this clonotype. This chain links TRBV20-1 with TRBJ2-3, with 7 bases matching TRBD1. CDR1 is DFQATT, CDR2 SNEGSKA, per germline (reference sequence). V was clipped by 5 bases and J by 1 base; unmatched bases: 0. The CDR3 is 12 amino acids. The CDR3 loop reads CSADRGTDTQYF. As DNA, the CDR3 is TGCAGTGCTGACAGGGGCACAGATACGCAGTATTTT.

The chain carries TRBV5-1 and TRBJ2-3; TRBD2 aligns across 10 bases. Germline CDR1 and CDR2: SGHRS and YFSETQ. The CDR3 runs 16 residues. The J segment lost 5 bases and the V segment lost 0 bases, leaving 6 bases of the junction unmatched. CDR3 protein: CASSLEIAGGIDTQYF. The CDR3 nucleotides read TGCGCCAGCAGCTTGGAGATAGCGGGAGGTATAGATACGCAGTATTTT.

The genes are TRBV11-3 and TRBJ2-5; 10 nucleotides align to TRBD1. V shed 3 bases and J 2 bases; nucleotides not matched to a gene: 6. The CDR3 contains 16 residues. Germline V gives CDR1 SGHNT, CDR2 YENEEA. The CDR3 loop reads CASSFGTGVRQETQYF. The CDR3, as DNA: TGTGCCAGCAGCTTCGGGACAGGGGTTCGGCAAGAGACCCAGTACTTC.

This chain joins TRBV12-3 or TRBV12-4 and TRBJ1-2; possible D gene TRBD1, 6 bases. There are 15 residues in the CDR3. V was trimmed by 4 bases and J by 4 bases, leaving 16 bases between them. The CDR3 protein is CASSSDFTGIYGYTF. Here the CDR3 DNA reads TGTGCCAGCAGTTCCGACTTTACAGGGATCTATGGCTACACCTTC.

This clonotype was recorded a few times. V is TRBV15 and J is TRBJ2-1, with 7 bases identical to TRBD2. Trimming removed 1 base from V and 4 bases from J; junction bases left unmatched: 10. Germline V gene lookup returns CDR1 LNHNV and CDR2 YYDKDF (reference sequence). The CDR3 is 17 amino acids. CDR3: CATSRVPLSGGYNEQFF. In nucleotides, the CDR3 is TGTGCCACCAGCAGAGTCCCTCTGTCGGGGGGTTACAATGAGCAGTTCTTC.

This clonotype was observed a few times. The chain joins TRBV5-5 to TRBJ2-7, with 12 bases identical to TRBD2. The CDR3 is 18 amino acids. CDR1 and CDR2 from the germline V gene are SGHKS and YYEKEE (reference sequence). J gave up 0 bases and V 4 bases, and 11 bases lay outside the gene matches. The CDR3 DNA reads as TGTGCCAGCAGCACAACTAGCGGGGGGAACTTATTCTCCTACGAGCAGTACTTC. Encoded protein: CASSTTSGGNLFSYEQYF.

This chain links TRBV28 with TRBJ2-7, with 8 bases identical to TRBD2. Germline V CDR1 and CDR2: MDHEN, SYDVKM. After removal of 6 bases from V and 3 bases from J, the junction contained 4 bases not matched to a gene. The CDR3 is 13 amino acids. The CDR3 loop reads CASRGTRNYEQYF. The CDR3 DNA is TGTGCCAGCAGGGGGACTAGAAACTACGAGCAGTACTTC.

Only a few counts were recorded for this clonotype. The chain has TRBV18 and TRBJ2-3; D call uncertain. The ends were cut back, 0 bases at V and 0 bases at J, with 4 bases in the middle. Germline V CDR1 and CDR2: KGHSH, LQKENI. The CDR3 loop spans 14 amino acids. The CDR3 DNA reads as TGTGCCAGCTCACCACCGGATAGCACAGATACGCAGTATTTT. As protein: CASSPPDSTDTQYF.

A few counts support this clonotype. The rearrangement uses TRBV12-3 or TRBV12-4 and TRBJ2-7; weak D call: TRBD1 (6 bases). The germline V and J ends were trimmed by 6 bases and 6 bases, with 15 bases remaining between them. This CDR3 has 13 amino acids. The CDR3 DNA reads TGTGCCAGCAGGCAGGGTCTGGGGGCCGAGCAGTACTTC. Encoded protein: CASRQGLGAEQYF.

This clonotype has ten or more counts. V and J are TRBV5-6 and TRBJ2-2; 13 bases match TRBD2. Trimming removed 3 bases from V and 0 bases from J; junction bases left unmatched: 5. Germline V CDR1 and CDR2: SGHDT, YYEEEE. There are 18 residues in the CDR3. CDR3 nucleotide sequence: TGTGCCAGCAGCTCTACTAGCGGGAGGGCCACGAACACCGGGGAGCTGTTTTTT. Its protein product is CASSSTSGRATNTGELFF. Drawing the rest from reference TRBV5-6 and TRBJ2-2, the complete variable domain is DAGVTQSPTHLIKTRGQQVTLRCSPKSGHDTVSWYQQALGQGPQFIFQYYEEEERQRGNFPDRFSGHQFPNYSSELNVNALLLGDSALYLCASSSTSGRATNTGELFFGEGSRLTVL.

The gene calls are TRBV3-1 and TRBJ2-3; TRBD2 aligns across 8 bases. After removal of 1 base from V and 4 bases from J, the junction contained 10 bases not matched to a gene. This CDR3 spans 17 amino acids. CDR1 and CDR2 from the germline V gene are LGHDT and YNNKEL (reference sequence). The CDR3 here is CASSQADSGRFADTQYF. CDR3 DNA sequence: TGTGCCAGCAGCCAAGCGGACAGCGGGAGATTTGCAGATACGCAGTATTTT.

The chain couples TRBV11-1 to TRBJ2-1, with TRBD2 matching 9 bases. The CDR3 consists of 18 residues. Germline assignment: CDR1 SGHAT and CDR2 FQDESV (reference sequence). Trimming cost V 1 base and J 0 bases; bases outside gene matches: 7. CDR3 protein: CASSLVRGLALSYNEQFF. The CDR3 DNA reads as TGTGCCAGCAGCTTAGTTAGGGGACTAGCTCTCTCCTACAATGAGCAGTTCTTC.

This clonotype appeared a few times. The V call is TRBV6-1, the J call TRBJ2-2; D gene uncertain. Per germline, CDR1 MNHNS and CDR2 SASEGT. The CDR3 extends over 15 amino acids. V dropped 2 bases and J dropped 1 base, with 8 bases sitting between them. Here the CDR3 reads CASSEWSGNTGELFF. CDR3 bases: TGTGCCAGCAGTGAATGGTCGGGGAACACCGGGGAGCTGTTTTTT.

This clonotype appeared a few times. This chain uses TRBV7-9 with TRBJ1-1; D is unclear. The CDR3 length is 14 residues. Germline V gene sequence: CDR1 SEHNR, CDR2 FQNEAQ (reference sequence). Trimming pared 2 bases from V and 4 bases from J, leaving 11 bases between. The CDR3 DNA reads as TGTGCCAGCAGCTTAACCTCCGGGATCACTGAAGCTTTCTTT. Its protein is CASSLTSGITEAFF.

This clonotype was counted only a few times. This chain connects TRBV14 to TRBJ1-3; TRBD1 might be the D (5 bases). The germline V gene encodes CDR1 SGHDN and CDR2 FVKESK. This CDR3 comprises 14 residues. Trimming took off 2 bases at V and 7 bases at J, with 12 bases between the two ends. CDR3 in amino acids: CASSQNGARNTIYF. The DNA of the CDR3 is TGTGCCAGCAGCCAAAATGGGGCGAGGAACACCATATATTTT.

V and J are TRBV21-1 and TRBJ1-5. TRBV21-1 is tagged as a pseudogene. The CDR3 spans 15 residues. DNA for the CDR3: TGTGCCAGCAGCAAAGGGAGGATCTTCAATCAGCCCCAGCATTTT. It translates to CASSKGRIFNQPQHF.